Detailed here is one T cell receptor beta chain. The antigen remains undetermined. The record originates from a study of shared clonotypes between healthy human individuals. Libraries were prepared by immunoSEQ multiplex PCR; TCRdb keeps only in-frame clonotypes and omits some of them. The repertoire consists of 950,000 to 1,300,000 clones, with around 75% occurring once and the leading ten covering approximately 1.5%. CDR1 is SGDLS, CDR2 YYNGEE, per germline. The CDR3 is made up of 15 amino acids. V shed 0 bases, J shed 9 bases, and the junction held 6 bases outside the gene matches. Adults of Caucasian background living in Nashville, Tennessee made up all donors. Study-wide results and caveats: Generation probabilities were higher for clonotypes shared across all four sorted-subset donors than for unshared ones. Shared clonotypes: about 4.6% naive CD4, roughly 3.8% naive CD8, about 2.5% memory CD4, 0.4% memory CD8.

The receptor was isolated from a man aged 18 to 30 in good health. The chain uses TRBV9 and TRBJ2-1, with 10 positions matching TRBD2. The specimen was memory CD4+ T cells sorted from blood. The subset here: CD45RA-negative fraction. CDR3 amino acids: CASSVALAGVGEQFF. CDR3 nucleotides: TGTGCCAGCAGCGTAGCGCTAGCGGGAGTAGGTGAGCAGTTCTTC.